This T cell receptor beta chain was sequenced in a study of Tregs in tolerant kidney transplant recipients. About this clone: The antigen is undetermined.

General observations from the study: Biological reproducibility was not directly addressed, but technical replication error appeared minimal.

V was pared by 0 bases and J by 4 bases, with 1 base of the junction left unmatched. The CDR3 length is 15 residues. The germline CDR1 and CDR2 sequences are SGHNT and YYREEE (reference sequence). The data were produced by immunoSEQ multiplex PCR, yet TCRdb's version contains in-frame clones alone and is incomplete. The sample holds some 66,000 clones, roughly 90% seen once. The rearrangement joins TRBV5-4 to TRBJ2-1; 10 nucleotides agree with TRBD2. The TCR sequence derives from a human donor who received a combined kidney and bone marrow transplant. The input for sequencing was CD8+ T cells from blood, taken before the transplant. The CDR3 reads CASSLELAGYNEQFF. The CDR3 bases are TGTGCCAGCAGCTTGGAACTAGCGGGGTACAATGAGCAGTTCTTC.